The clone carrying this T cell receptor beta chain was detected only once. The data stem from a study of T-cell reconstitution after alpha-beta-depleted transplantation in children. Unique molecular identifiers were built into the TCRbeta library. In TCRdb, the PCR reads were re-called with MiXCR into one record per CDR3 protein. The table has 200,000 to 300,000 distinct CDR3 sequences, around 12% seen once. The CDR3 is made up of 17 amino acids. CDR1 and CDR2 (germline): MDHEN, SYDVKM. J was trimmed by 2 bases and V by 5 bases; bases with no gene match: 8. The sequences come from PBMCs from the stem cell graft donor, collected from the stem cell graft. This TCR was recovered from a human donor who donated a stem cell graft to a child with acute lymphoblastic leukemia. The rearrangement links TRBV28 to TRBJ2-5; 13 bases agree with TRBD2. The CDR3 protein is CASSPRLAGGHQETQYF. The CDR3 nucleotides read TGTGCCAGCAGTCCCAGACTAGCGGGGGGTCATCAAGAGACCCAGTACTTC.